The next 3 T cell receptor beta chains were all read from a single sample in a study of identical twins. TCRdb used MiXCR to reprocess the 5' RACE reads, holding one entry per CDR3 protein. The table includes some 690,000 distinct CDR3 sequences, roughly 20% detected once. Another study also made use of these data, one on T cells expressing NK-cell markers.

The sequencing sample was made of PBMCs. These receptors came from a woman aged 18-35 years in good health.

The sample holds a few counts of this clonotype. The chain uses TRBV18 and TRBJ2-1; D is perhaps TRBD2 (6 bases). In germline, CDR1 is KGHSH, CDR2 LQKENI. Trimming shortened V by 3 bases and J by 8 bases, and 26 bases separated the two germline ends. The CDR3 totals 18 residues. CDR3 coding DNA: TGTGCCAGCTCACCGGAGAGGGGAGGAAACGTAGGTAACGATGAGCAGTTCTTC. Protein: CASSPERGGNVGNDEQFF.

This clonotype occurred many times. The chain recombines TRBV12-3 or TRBV12-4 with TRBJ1-3; D ambiguous. The CDR3 sequence is 12 residues long. V was cut by 7 bases and J by 1 base, with 5 bases left in between. CDR3 protein: CASILSGNTIYF. CDR3 in DNA: TGTGCCAGCATCCTGTCTGGAAACACCATATATTTT.

CDR3 region: CASSQGQRETQYF. DNA of the CDR3: TGTGCCAGCAGCCAGGGGCAGAGGGAGACCCAGTACTTC. J is TRBJ2-5 and V is TRBV9; perhaps TRBD1 as D (6 bases). Germline CDR1 is SGDLS and CDR2 is YYNGEE. The CDR3 spans 13 residues. V lost 4 bases and J 5 bases, leaving 12 bases between the germline ends.